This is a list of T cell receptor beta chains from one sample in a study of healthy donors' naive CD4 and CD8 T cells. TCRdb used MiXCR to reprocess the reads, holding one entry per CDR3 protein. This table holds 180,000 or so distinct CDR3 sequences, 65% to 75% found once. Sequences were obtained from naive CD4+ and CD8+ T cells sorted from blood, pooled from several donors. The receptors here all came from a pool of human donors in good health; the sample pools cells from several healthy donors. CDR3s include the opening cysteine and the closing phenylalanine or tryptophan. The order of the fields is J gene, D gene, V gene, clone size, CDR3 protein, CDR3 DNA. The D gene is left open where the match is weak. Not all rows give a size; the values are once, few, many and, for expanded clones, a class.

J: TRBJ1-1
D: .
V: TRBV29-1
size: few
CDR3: CSVGRSRGNTEAFF
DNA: TGCAGCGTGGGGCGGTCCCGAGGGAACACTGAAGCTTTCTTT

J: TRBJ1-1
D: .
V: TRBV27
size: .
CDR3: CASKGGWDTEAFF
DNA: TGTGCCAGCAAGGGGGGTTGGGACACTGAAGCTTTCTTT

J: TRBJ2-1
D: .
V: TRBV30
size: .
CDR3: CAWSGSYNEQFF
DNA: TGTGCCTGGAGCGGATCCTACAATGAGCAGTTCTTC

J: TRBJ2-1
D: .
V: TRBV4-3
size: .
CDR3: CASSQDSAPGEQFF
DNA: TGCGCCAGCAGCCAAGATTCCGCTCCCGGCGAGCAGTTCTTC

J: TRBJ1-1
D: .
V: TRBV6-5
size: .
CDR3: CASSYSDLNRAFF
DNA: TGTGCCAGCAGTTACTCAGACTTGAATCGAGCTTTCTTT

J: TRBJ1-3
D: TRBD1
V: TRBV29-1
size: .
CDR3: CSVDVRGLGNTIYF
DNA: TGCAGCGTTGATGTAAGGGGGCTCGGAAACACCATATATTTT

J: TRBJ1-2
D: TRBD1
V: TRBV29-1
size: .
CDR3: CSTDRDRDNYGYTF
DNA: TGCAGCACAGACCGGGACAGAGATAACTATGGCTACACCTTC

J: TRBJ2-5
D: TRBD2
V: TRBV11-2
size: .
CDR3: CASSLVASGGETQYF
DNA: TGTGCCAGCAGCTTAGTGGCTAGCGGTGGAGAGACCCAGTACTTC

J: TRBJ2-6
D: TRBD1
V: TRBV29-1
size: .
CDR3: CSVEDRQGASGANVLTF
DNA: TGCAGCGTTGAAGATAGACAGGGGGCCTCTGGGGCCAACGTCCTGACTTTC

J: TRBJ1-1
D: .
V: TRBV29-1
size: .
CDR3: CSALGGFPEAFF
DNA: TGCAGCGCCCTAGGGGGGTTCCCCGAAGCTTTCTTT

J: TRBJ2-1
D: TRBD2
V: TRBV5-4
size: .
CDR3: CASSSTGTNNEQFF
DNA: TGTGCCAGCAGCAGTACCGGGACTAACAATGAGCAGTTCTTC

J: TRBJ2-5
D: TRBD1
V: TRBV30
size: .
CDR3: CAWNLGQGSETQYF
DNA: TGTGCCTGGAACTTAGGACAGGGGTCCGAGACCCAGTACTTC

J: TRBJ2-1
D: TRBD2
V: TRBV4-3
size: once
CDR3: CASSQAGTPYNEQFF
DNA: TGCGCCAGCAGTCAAGCGGGGACCCCCTACAATGAGCAGTTCTTC

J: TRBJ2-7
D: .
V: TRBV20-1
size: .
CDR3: CSAIQQPFYEQYF
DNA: TGCAGTGCTATTCAACAGCCTTTCTACGAGCAGTACTTC

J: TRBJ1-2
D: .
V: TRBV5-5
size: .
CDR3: CASSPFPGPLASNYGYTF
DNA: TGTGCCAGCAGCCCATTCCCGGGGCCTCTGGCCTCTAACTATGGCTACACCTTC

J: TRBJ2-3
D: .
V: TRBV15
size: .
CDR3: CATSRDKEGAVSTDTQYF
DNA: TGTGCCACCAGCAGAGATAAGGAAGGGGCCGTTAGCACAGATACGCAGTATTTT

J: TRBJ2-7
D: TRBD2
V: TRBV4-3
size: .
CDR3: CASSQDPSGSSYEQYF
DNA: TGCGCCAGCAGCCAAGACCCTAGCGGGAGCTCCTACGAGCAGTACTTC

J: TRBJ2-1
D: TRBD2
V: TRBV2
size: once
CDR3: CASSELAGSYNEQFF
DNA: TGTGCCAGCAGTGAACTAGCGGGGTCCTACAATGAGCAGTTCTTC

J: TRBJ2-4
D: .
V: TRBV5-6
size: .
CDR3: CASSSLGVLAKNIQYF
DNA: TGTGCCAGCAGCTCCCTAGGGGTTCTAGCCAAAAACATTCAGTACTTC

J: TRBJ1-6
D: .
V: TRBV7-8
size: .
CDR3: CASSLVEGVGYNSPLHF
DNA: TGTGCCAGCAGCTTAGTGGAGGGTGTGGGATATAATTCACCCCTCCACTTT

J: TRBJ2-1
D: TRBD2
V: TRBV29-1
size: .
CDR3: CSAARGDEQFF
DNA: TGCAGCGCGGCCCGGGGGGATGAGCAGTTCTTC

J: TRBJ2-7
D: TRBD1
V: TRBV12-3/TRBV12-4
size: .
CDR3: CASKDGTRGSGWEQYF
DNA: TGTGCCAGCAAGGACGGGACCAGGGGGTCCGGGTGGGAGCAGTACTTC

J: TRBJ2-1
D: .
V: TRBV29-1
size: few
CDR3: CSALRLTASNEQFF
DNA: TGCAGCGCCCTTAGACTAACCGCTAGCAATGAGCAGTTCTTC

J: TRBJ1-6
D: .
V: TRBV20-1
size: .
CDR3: CSARPRGVPLNSPLHF
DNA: TGCAGTGCTAGGCCCAGGGGAGTGCCCCTGAATTCACCCCTCCACTTT

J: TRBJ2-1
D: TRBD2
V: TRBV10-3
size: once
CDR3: CAISESRASGDHNEQFF
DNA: TGTGCCATCAGTGAGTCGAGGGCTAGCGGGGACCACAATGAGCAGTTCTTC

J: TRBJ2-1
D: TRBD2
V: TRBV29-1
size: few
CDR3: CSVEGFTSGHSYNEQFF
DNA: TGCAGCGTTGAGGGCTTCACTAGCGGTCACTCCTACAATGAGCAGTTCTTC

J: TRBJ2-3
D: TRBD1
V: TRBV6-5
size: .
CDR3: CASTLRQGITDTQYF
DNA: TGTGCCAGCACCCTAAGACAGGGGATCACAGATACGCAGTATTTT

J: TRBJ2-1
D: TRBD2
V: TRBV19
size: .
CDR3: CASTGRGYNEQFF
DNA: TGTGCCAGTACGGGGCGGGGGTACAATGAGCAGTTCTTC

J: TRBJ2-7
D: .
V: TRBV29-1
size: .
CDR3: CSVVGKNEQYF
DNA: TGCAGCGTTGTGGGAAAAAACGAGCAGTACTTC

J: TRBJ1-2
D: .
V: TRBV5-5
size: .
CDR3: CASSSGQGPYGYTF
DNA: TGTGCCAGCAGCTCCGGGCAGGGGCCTTATGGCTACACCTTC

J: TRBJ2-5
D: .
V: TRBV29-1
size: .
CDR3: CSVGYQETQYF
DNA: TGCAGCGTGGGCTACCAAGAGACCCAGTACTTC

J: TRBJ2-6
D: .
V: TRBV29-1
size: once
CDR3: CSVDGISSSGANVLTF
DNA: TGCAGCGTTGACGGGATCAGCAGCTCTGGGGCCAACGTCCTGACTTTC

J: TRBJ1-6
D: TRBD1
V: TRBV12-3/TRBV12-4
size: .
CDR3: CASSSGQGTSPLHF
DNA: TGTGCCAGCAGTTCCGGACAGGGAACTTCACCCCTCCACTTT

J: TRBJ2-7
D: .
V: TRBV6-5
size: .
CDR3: CASSEFAHGTSPYEQYF
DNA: TGTGCCAGCAGTGAATTCGCCCACGGGACATCCCCCTACGAGCAGTACTTC

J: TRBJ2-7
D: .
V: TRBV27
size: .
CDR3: CASSLQAETYEQYF
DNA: TGTGCCAGCAGTTTGCAAGCGGAGACCTACGAGCAGTACTTC

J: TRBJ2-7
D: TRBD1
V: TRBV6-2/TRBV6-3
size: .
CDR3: CASSSRGIFYEQYF
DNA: TGTGCCAGCAGTTCCAGGGGGATCTTTTACGAGCAGTACTTC

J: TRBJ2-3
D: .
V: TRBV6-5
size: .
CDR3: CASSPLAPVTDTQYF
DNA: TGTGCCAGCAGTCCACTAGCTCCCGTCACAGATACGCAGTATTTT

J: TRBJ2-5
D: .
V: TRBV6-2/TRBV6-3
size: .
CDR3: CASSYGPGNRETQYF
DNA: TGTGCCAGCAGTTACGGTCCTGGGAATAGGGAGACCCAGTACTTC

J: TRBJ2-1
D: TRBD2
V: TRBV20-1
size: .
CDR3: CSARGGREGF
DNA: TGCAGTGCTAGGGGCGGGAGGGAAGGGTTC

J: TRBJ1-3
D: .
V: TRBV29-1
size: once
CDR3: CSVSSGDNSGNTIYF
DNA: TGCAGCGTTTCTTCGGGGGACAACTCTGGAAACACCATATATTTT

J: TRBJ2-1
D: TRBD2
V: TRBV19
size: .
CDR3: CASSNPWRDSGTMHEQFF
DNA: TGTGCCAGTAGTAACCCTTGGCGGGATAGCGGGACTATGCATGAGCAGTTCTTC

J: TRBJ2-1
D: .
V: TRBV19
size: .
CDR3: CAIDSGNEQFF
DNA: TGTGCCATTGATAGCGGCAATGAGCAGTTCTTC

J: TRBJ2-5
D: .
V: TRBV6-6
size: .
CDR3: CASSYTPGHQETQYF
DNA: TGTGCCAGCAGTTATACCCCGGGGCACCAAGAGACCCAGTACTTC

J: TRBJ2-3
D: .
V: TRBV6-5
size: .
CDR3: CASMTAWTDTQYF
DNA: TGTGCCAGCATGACGGCCTGGACAGATACGCAGTATTTT

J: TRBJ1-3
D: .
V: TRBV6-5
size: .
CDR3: CASSYSNYERANGNTIYF
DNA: TGTGCCAGCAGTTACTCTAACTACGAACGGGCGAATGGAAACACCATATATTTT

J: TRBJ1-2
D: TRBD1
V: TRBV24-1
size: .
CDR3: CATSVDRGGYTF
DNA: TGTGCCACCAGTGTTGACAGGGGCGGCTACACCTTC

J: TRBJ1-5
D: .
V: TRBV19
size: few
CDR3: CASSMKGTQPQHF
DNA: TGTGCCAGTAGTATGAAAGGGACTCAGCCCCAGCATTTT

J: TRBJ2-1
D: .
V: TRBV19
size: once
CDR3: CASRDDGARHYNEQFF
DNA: TGTGCCAGTAGAGACGACGGGGCGCGGCACTACAATGAGCAGTTCTTC

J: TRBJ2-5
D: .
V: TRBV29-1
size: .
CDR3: CSVEVPGPRQETQYF
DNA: TGCAGCGTTGAAGTACCCGGCCCCAGACAAGAGACCCAGTACTTC

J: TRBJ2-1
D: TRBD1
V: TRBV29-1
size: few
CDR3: CSGNRGDNEQFF
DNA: TGCAGCGGTAACAGGGGAGACAATGAGCAGTTCTTC

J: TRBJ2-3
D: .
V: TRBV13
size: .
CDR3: CASNIRGPGTTDTQYF
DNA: TGTGCCAGCAACATTCGCGGTCCAGGGACTACAGATACGCAGTATTTT

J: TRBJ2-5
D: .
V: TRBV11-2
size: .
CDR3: CASSPPMTSTQYF
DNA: TGTGCCAGCAGCCCCCCGATGACTTCGACCCAGTACTTC

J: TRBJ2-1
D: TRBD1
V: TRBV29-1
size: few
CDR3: CSVVGQGGNEQFF
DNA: TGCAGCGTCGTGGGACAGGGTGGCAATGAGCAGTTCTTC

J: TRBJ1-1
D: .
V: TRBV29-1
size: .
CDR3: CSGETGRNTEAFF
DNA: TGCAGCGGCGAAACCGGGCGGAACACTGAAGCTTTCTTT

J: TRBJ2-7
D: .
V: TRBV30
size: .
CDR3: CAWSTGRDYEQYF
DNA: TGTGCCTGGAGTACGGGACGGGACTACGAGCAGTACTTC

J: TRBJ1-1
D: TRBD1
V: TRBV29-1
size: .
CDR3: CTGQENTEAFF
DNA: TGCACCGGACAGGAGAACACTGAAGCTTTCTTT

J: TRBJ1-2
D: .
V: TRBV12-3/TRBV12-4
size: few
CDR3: CASSLVSYGYTF
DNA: TGTGCCAGCAGTTTAGTCTCTTATGGCTACACCTTC

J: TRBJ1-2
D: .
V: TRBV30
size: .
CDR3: CAWGGRQSGYTF
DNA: TGTGCCTGGGGAGGTCGACAGTCTGGCTACACCTTC

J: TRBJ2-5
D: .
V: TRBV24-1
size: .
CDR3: CATSDLGRAQYF
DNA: TGTGCCACCAGTGATTTGGGAAGGGCCCAGTACTTC

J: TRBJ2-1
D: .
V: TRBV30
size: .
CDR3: CAWRWDKEAFF
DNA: TGTGCCTGGAGGTGGGACAAGGAAGCGTTCTTC